The source of this T cell receptor beta chain is a study of beta chain features in type 1 diabetes. Points from the study as a whole: Moderate but significant shortening of TCRB CDR3s was recorded in all four CD4+ subsets from Type 1 diabetes patients.

Investigators reverse transcribed all isolated RNA, so they sequenced expressed TCRB transcripts. The data were produced by immunoSEQ multiplex PCR, yet TCRdb's version contains in-frame clones alone and is incomplete. The sample gives 230,000 or so clones, roughly 17% of which show up once; 0.07% to 0.095% is in the top ten. This clone turned up a few times. The antigen is not known. Sorting that relied on CD45RO/CCR7/CD25/CD127/CD95/CD27 yielded CD4+ naive, central memory, regulatory and stem cell-like memory cells. Germline V CDR1 and CDR2: SQVTM, ANQGSEA. Trimming stripped 4 bases from V and 2 bases from J, with 12 bases between. There are 14 residues in the CDR3.

The TCR originated in a man aged 25-45 years with type 1 diabetes. Sequencing was done on a sample of naive CD4+ T cells from blood. This chain links TRBV29-1 with TRBJ1-3; D is undetermined. The chain's CDR3 is CSVGNLGAGNTIYF. The CDR3 coding sequence is TGCAGCGTTGGGAATTTAGGAGCTGGAAACACCATATATTTT.